The 32 T cell receptor beta chains presented below share a single source sample, sequenced in a study of OX40 agonist ivuxolimab in advanced cancers. The repertoire was sequenced with immunoSEQ multiplex PCR; TCRdb's copy has only in-frame clones and lacks some. The top ten hold around 5.1% of the sample, which has roughly 70,000 clones, roughly four fifths seen once. The material sequenced was CD4+ or CD8+ T cells sorted from blood, taken in a trial of the OX40 agonist ivuxolimab. These receptors all stem from an adult with an advanced solid tumor such as melanoma, head and neck, liver or kidney cancer.

There are a few counts of this clone. The chain links TRBV5-1 to TRBJ1-5, with D tentatively TRBD1 (6 bases). The CDR3 runs to 14 residues. Germline CDR1 SGHRS, CDR2 YFSETQ. With 4 bases removed from V and 2 bases from J, the gap between germline ends came to 10 bases. As DNA, the CDR3 is TGCGCCAGCAGCGAACAGGGAGGCAATCAGCCCCAGCATTTT. Its protein product is CASSEQGGNQPQHF.

The V gene is TRBV5-4, the J gene TRBJ2-1; 11 nucleotides agree with TRBD2. J gave up 4 bases and V 4 bases, and 4 bases lay outside the gene matches. This CDR3 has 15 amino acids. Looked up from germline, CDR1 is SGHNT and CDR2 is YYREEE (reference sequence). CDR3 sequence: CASSTSGGMYNEQFF. CDR3 DNA sequence: TGTGCCAGCAGCACTAGCGGGGGAATGTACAATGAGCAGTTCTTC.

The chain recombines TRBV7-9 with TRBJ1-5, with TRBD1 matching over 7 bases. J was trimmed by 2 bases and V by 5 bases; bases with no gene match: 6. CDR1 and CDR2 (germline): SEHNR, FQNEAQ (reference sequence). There are 15 residues in the CDR3. The CDR3 nucleotides read TGTGCCAGCAGCAGAGACAGGGTTGGCAATCAGCCCCAGCATTTT. Translating gives CASSRDRVGNQPQHF.

The chain employs TRBV6-5 and TRBJ2-5; D remains ambiguous. Matching the DNA end better, TRBJ2-7 makes the J call doubtful. Germline loops: CDR1 MNHEY, CDR2 SVGAGI. The CDR3 totals 13 residues. The CDR3 loop reads CASKEVRGHEQYF. The CDR3 DNA reads TGTGCCAGCAAAGAAGTCCGCGGACACGAGCAGTACTTC.

The chain employs TRBV5-4 and TRBJ1-2; D perhaps matches TRBD1 (6 bases). There are 16 residues in the CDR3. Germline V gene lookup returns CDR1 SGHNT and CDR2 YYREEE (reference sequence). V was shortened by 4 bases and J by 6 bases, with 22 bases between the two germline ends. The CDR3 DNA reads as TGTGCCAGCAGCCCGGGCAGGGGCTTTGGAGATCATGGCTACACCTTC. Its protein product is CASSPGRGFGDHGYTF.

The rearrangement joins TRBV7-9 to TRBJ2-1, with 7 nucleotides matching TRBD1. This CDR3 has 14 amino acids. Germline V CDR1 and CDR2: SEHNR, FQNEAQ (reference sequence). After removal of 2 bases from V and 5 bases from J, the junction contained 3 bases not matched to a gene. The CDR3 loop reads CASSLHGTDNEQFF. The CDR3 DNA follows: TGTGCCAGCAGCTTACACGGGACAGACAATGAGCAGTTCTTC.

The chain has TRBV9 and TRBJ2-1; 9 nucleotides align to TRBD2. This CDR3 has 15 amino acids. Trimming cost V 5 bases and J 4 bases; bases outside gene matches: 7. In germline, CDR1 is SGDLS, CDR2 YYNGEE. CDR3 loop: CASSTGSGGYNEQFF. The CDR3 nucleotides read TGTGCCAGCAGTACGGGTAGCGGGGGATACAATGAGCAGTTCTTC.

CDR3 in amino acids: CASSLTGTGHPGELFF. The DNA of the CDR3 is TGTGCCAGCAGCCTCACCGGGACAGGACATCCCGGGGAGCTGTTTTTT. The V and J genes are TRBV11-2 and TRBJ2-2; the match to TRBD1 covers 8 bases. With V trimmed by 5 bases and J by 6 bases, 11 bases remained unmatched. Per the germline V gene, CDR1 is SGHAT and CDR2 is FQNNGV. The CDR3 length is 16 residues. The variable domain in full, with the rest retrieved from reference TRBV11-2 and TRBJ2-2, is EAGVAQSPRYKIIEKRQSVAFWCNPISGHATLYWYQQILGQGPKLLIQFQNNGVVDDSQLPKDRFSAERLKGVDSTLKIQPAKLEDSAVYLCASSLTGTGHPGELFFGEGSRLTVL.

This rearrangement joins TRBV2 to TRBJ1-1, with 7 bases identical to TRBD1. The ends lost 0 bases at V and 5 bases at J; junction bases unmatched: 9. CDR3 size: 16 residues. The germline V gene has CDR1 SNHLY and CDR2 FYNNEI. The DNA for the CDR3 is TGTGCCAGCAGTGAAGCTCGAAGCGACAGGGATACTGAAGCTTTCTTT. Its translation is CASSEARSDRDTEAFF.

The gene calls are TRBV5-1 and TRBJ2-3, with 8 bases that match TRBD1. The CDR3 length is 14 residues. The V gene end was trimmed by 4 bases and the J gene end by 6 bases; junction bases not matched to a gene: 7. CDR1 and CDR2 (germline): SGHRS, YFSETQ. CDR3 in amino acids: CASSPDRAGDTQYF. CDR3 sequence (DNA): TGCGCCAGCAGCCCGGACAGGGCAGGTGATACGCAGTATTTT.

The chain recombines TRBV6-1 with TRBJ2-1, with 8 bases fitting TRBD2. J was trimmed by 9 bases and V by 2 bases; bases with no gene match: 9. The CDR3 sequence is 15 residues long. The V gene's germline CDR1 is MNHNS and CDR2 SASEGT. CDR3 loop: CASSESGGDGGEQFF. CDR3 DNA: TGTGCCAGCAGTGAAAGCGGGGGCGACGGGGGTGAGCAGTTCTTC.

The chain has TRBV19 and TRBJ2-7, with a weak D call TRBD2 (5 bases). The CDR3 runs to 14 residues. Germline-derived CDR1 and CDR2 are LNHDA and SQIVND (reference sequence). Trimming shortened V by 3 bases and J by 3 bases, and 12 bases separated the two germline ends. The CDR3 protein is CASSITGVSYEQYF. As DNA, the CDR3 is TGTGCCAGTAGTATTACCGGGGTTAGCTACGAGCAGTACTTC. The full variable domain, with the rest looked up from reference TRBV19 and TRBJ2-7, is DGGITQSPKYLFRKEGQNVTLSCEQNLNHDAMYWYRQDPGQGLRLIYYSQIVNDFQKGDIAEGYSVSREKKESFPLTVTSAQKNPTAFYLCASSITGVSYEQYFGPGTRLTVT.

Here the CDR3 DNA reads TGCGCCAGCCCCAACGAACTAGCGGGCTTCGATGAGCAGTTCTTC. This sequence encodes CASPNELAGFDEQFF. The V and J genes are TRBV5-1 and TRBJ2-1; TRBD2 matches 9 bases. Germline V gives CDR1 SGHRS, CDR2 YFSETQ. V lost 7 bases, J lost 8 bases, and 13 bases stayed unmatched. The CDR3 length is 15 residues.

The gene calls are TRBV18 and TRBJ2-2; D is uncertain. The V gene lost 5 bases and the J gene lost 7 bases, with 8 bases spanning the gap. The CDR3 runs to 12 residues. Germline assignment: CDR1 KGHSH and CDR2 LQKENI. CDR3 sequence reads: CASSADVGELFF. As DNA, the CDR3 is TGTGCCAGCTCAGCGGACGTCGGGGAGCTGTTTTTT.

The J gene is TRBJ2-7, the V gene TRBV28; no definite D call. Trimming took off 4 bases at V and 4 bases at J, with 14 bases between the two ends. CDR1 is MDHEN, CDR2 SYDVKM, per germline. This CDR3 contains 14 residues. The CDR3 loop reads CASSSRNSRYEQYF. The CDR3 bases are TGTGCCAGCAGTTCCCGGAACTCTAGGTACGAGCAGTACTTC.

The rearrangement uses TRBV28 and TRBJ2-7, with D possibly TRBD1 on 6 matching bases. The germline CDR1 and CDR2 sequences are MDHEN and SYDVKM. V dropped 4 bases and J dropped 9 bases, with 16 bases sitting between them. The CDR3 has 13 residues. This chain's CDR3 is CASSSGTDRLQYF. Written as DNA, the CDR3 is TGTGCCAGCAGTTCTGGGACGGACAGATTGCAGTACTTC.

This chain links TRBV7-2 with TRBJ2-5; D gene uncertain. Germline V gene sequence: CDR1 SGHTA, CDR2 FQGNSA. V lost 1 base to trimming and J lost 5 bases, with 14 bases between them. The CDR3 spans 15 residues. CDR3 protein: CASSLGPTVGETQYF. In nucleotides, the CDR3 is TGTGCCAGCAGCTTAGGACCAACGGTGGGGGAGACCCAGTACTTC.

CDR3 amino acids: CASSLLAGQHEQYF. The CDR3 nucleotides are TGTGCCAGCAGCCTCCTGGCGGGGCAGCACGAGCAGTACTTC. This chain uses TRBV7-2 with TRBJ2-7, with D possibly being TRBD2 (6 bases). Germline-derived CDR1 and CDR2 are SGHTA and FQGNSA. This CDR3 has 14 amino acids. V shed 5 bases and J shed 5 bases, with 16 bases lying between them.

J is TRBJ2-7 and V is TRBV6-5, with 7 bases fitting TRBD2. J gave up 2 bases and V 5 bases, and 9 bases lay outside the gene matches. Germline V lookup: CDR1 MNHEY, CDR2 SVGAGI. The CDR3 is 15 amino acids. CDR3: CASSRYRDYTYEQYF. The CDR3 DNA reads TGTGCCAGCAGTCGCTACCGGGACTATACCTACGAGCAGTACTTC.

V gene TRBV6-6 combines with J gene TRBJ2-4; D is perhaps TRBD1 (6 bases). The germline CDR1 and CDR2 sequences are MNHNY and SVGAGI (reference sequence). The V end was cut by 7 bases, the J end by 0 bases, with 16 bases between. CDR3 length: 16 amino acids. The CDR3 reads CASTQSRGLAKNIQYF. In DNA form, the CDR3 reads TGTGCCAGCACCCAAAGCAGGGGTCTAGCCAAAAACATTCAGTACTTC.

The CDR3 protein is CASSLGQALSNQPQHF. CDR3 bases: TGTGCCAGCAGCTTAGGCCAGGCGCTTAGCAATCAGCCCCAGCATTTT. The rearrangement joins TRBV7-8 to TRBJ1-5, with D unresolved. V was shortened by 1 base and J by 0 bases, with 10 bases between the two germline ends. The CDR3 is made up of 16 amino acids. Looked up from germline, CDR1 is SGHVS and CDR2 is FQNEAQ.

The V gene is TRBV28, the J gene TRBJ1-5; 10 nucleotides line up with TRBD1. V trimming: 1 base; J trimming: 7 bases; junction bases outside the gene matches: 7. CDR3 length: 16 residues. Per germline, CDR1 MDHEN and CDR2 SYDVKM. The CDR3 DNA reads as TGTGCCAGCAGTTTATTGGACAGGGGGGTGGTGCAGCCCCAGCATTTT. It yields the protein CASSLLDRGVVQPQHF.

The rearrangement uses TRBV19 and TRBJ2-2; D gene unclear. The CDR3 consists of 13 residues. The V end lost 6 bases, the J end lost 6 bases, and 11 bases lay between the germline ends. Germline values: CDR1 LNHDA, CDR2 SQIVND (reference sequence). In nucleotides, the CDR3 is TGTGCCAGTAGGCTGGTGGGTGCCGGGGAGCTGTTTTTT. This translates into CASRLVGAGELFF.

This clone was detected only once. J is TRBJ2-7 and V is TRBV28, with 7 bases fitting TRBD1. The CDR3 has 14 residues. Germline CDR1 is MDHEN and CDR2 is SYDVKM. With V trimmed by 4 bases and J by 1 base, 4 bases remained unmatched. The CDR3 DNA is TGTGCCAGCAGTTCACCGGGACAGTCCTACGAGCAGTACTTC. It yields the protein CASSSPGQSYEQYF.

This rearrangement joins TRBV4-2 to TRBJ2-3, with 8 nucleotides matching TRBD2. The junction had 6 bases not matched to a gene; V was cut back by 0 bases and J by 7 bases. CDR3 length: 15 amino acids. Looked up from germline, CDR1 is LGHNA and CDR2 is YNFKEQ. Written as DNA, the CDR3 is TGTGCCAGCAGCCAAGATCGGGGGGGGCTGTATACGCAGTATTTT. Amino acids: CASSQDRGGLYTQYF.

The table lists this clone with a count of one. The chain links TRBV7-9 to TRBJ2-3; 7 bases are shared with TRBD2. V was clipped by 5 bases and J by 3 bases; unmatched bases: 14. This CDR3 is 17 amino acids long. Looked up from germline, CDR1 is SEHNR and CDR2 is FQNEAQ (reference sequence). DNA for the CDR3: TGTGCCAGCAGCCGTGAACTGGGCGGGAGTTTGACAGATACGCAGTATTTT. Its translation: CASSRELGGSLTDTQYF.

This clone was counted a few times. The chain is built from TRBV6-6 and TRBJ1-2; weak D call: TRBD1 (5 bases). Germline CDR1 and CDR2: MNHNY and SVGAGI (reference sequence). The CDR3 sequence is 14 residues long. The V gene lost 6 bases and the J gene lost 3 bases, with 14 bases spanning the gap. The CDR3: CASRLGGTDYGYTF. CDR3 DNA: TGTGCCAGCAGACTGGGTGGGACGGACTATGGCTACACCTTC.

In this sample, this clone turned up once. V gene TRBV2 combines with J gene TRBJ1-4, with TRBD1 identical over 7 bases. Looked up from germline, CDR1 is SNHLY and CDR2 is FYNNEI. The CDR3 spans 15 residues. J lost 8 bases, V lost 6 bases, and 12 bases had no gene match. CDR3 protein: CASSTRRQGSEKLFF. The CDR3 DNA reads as TGTGCCAGCAGCACTCGGAGACAGGGCAGCGAAAAACTGTTTTTT.

There are a few counts of this clone. This rearrangement joins TRBV27 to TRBJ1-5; 8 bases match TRBD1. The CDR3 is 13 residues long. Germline CDR1 and CDR2: MNHEY and SMNVEV (reference sequence). Trimming took 3 bases from V and 7 from J; bases not matched to a gene: 2. As DNA, the CDR3 is TGTGCCAGCAGTTTGTACAGGGGGCAGCCCCAGCATTTT. Amino acid sequence: CASSLYRGQPQHF.

CDR3 coding DNA: TGTGCCAGCAGCGTTGCGGGGAAAGATACGCAGTATTTT. Translation gives CASSVAGKDTQYF. The chain carries TRBV9 and TRBJ2-3, with TRBD2 as a possible D gene (6 bases). This CDR3 region has 13 residues. V shed 2 bases and J shed 5 bases, with 9 bases lying between them. Germline CDR1 reads SGDLS; CDR2 reads YYNGEE.

The V gene is TRBV9, the J gene TRBJ2-1; 8 nucleotides line up with TRBD1. CDR3 size: 15 residues. CDR1 and CDR2 (germline): SGDLS, YYNGEE. The V segment lost 2 bases and the J segment 6 bases; nucleotides outside the gene matches: 7. CDR3 protein: CASSVGIDRGNEQFF. The CDR3 nucleotides read TGTGCCAGCAGCGTGGGTATCGACAGGGGCAATGAGCAGTTCTTC.

The chain joins TRBV19 to TRBJ2-1; TRBD2 agrees at 8 bases. Losses at the gene ends were 6 bases for V and 4 bases for J; bases not matched to a gene: 5. The CDR3 is made up of 14 amino acids. The germline CDR1 and CDR2 sequences are LNHDA and SQIVND (reference sequence). CDR3 sequence (DNA): TGTGCCAGTAGGCCGGGAGGGGGATACAATGAGCAGTTCTTC. It translates to CASRPGGGYNEQFF. Full variable domain (rest looked up from reference TRBV19 and TRBJ2-1): DGGITQSPKYLFRKEGQNVTLSCEQNLNHDAMYWYRQDPGQGLRLIYYSQIVNDFQKGDIAEGYSVSREKKESFPLTVTSAQKNPTAFYLCASRPGGGYNEQFFGPGTRLTVL.